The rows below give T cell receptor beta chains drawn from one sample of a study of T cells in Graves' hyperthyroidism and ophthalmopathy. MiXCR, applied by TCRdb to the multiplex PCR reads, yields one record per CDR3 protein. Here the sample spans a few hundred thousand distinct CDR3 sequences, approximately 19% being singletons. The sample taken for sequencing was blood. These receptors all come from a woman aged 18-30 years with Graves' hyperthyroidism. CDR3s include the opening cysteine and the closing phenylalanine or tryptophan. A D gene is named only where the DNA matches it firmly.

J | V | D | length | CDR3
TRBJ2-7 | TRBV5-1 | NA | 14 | CASSSTGTLHRQYF
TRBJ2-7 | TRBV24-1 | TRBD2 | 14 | CATSDRTSGSKQYF
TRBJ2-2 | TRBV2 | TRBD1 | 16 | CASSRQGAGGTGELFF
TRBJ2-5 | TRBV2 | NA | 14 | CASREDREGETQYF
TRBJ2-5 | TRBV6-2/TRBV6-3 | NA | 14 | CASSYPRDQETQYF
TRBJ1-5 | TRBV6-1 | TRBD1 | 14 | CASSDRGGLMAQHF
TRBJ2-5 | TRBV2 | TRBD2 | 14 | CASIASGGRETQYF
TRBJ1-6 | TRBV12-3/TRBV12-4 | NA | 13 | CASSLAANSPLHF
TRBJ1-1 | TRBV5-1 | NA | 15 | CASSLGGGYMAEAFF
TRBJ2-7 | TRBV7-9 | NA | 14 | CASSPQGSLTEQYF
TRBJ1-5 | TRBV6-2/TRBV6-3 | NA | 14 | CASTIEPTNQPQHF
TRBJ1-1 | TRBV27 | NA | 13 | CASSLGSVTEAFF
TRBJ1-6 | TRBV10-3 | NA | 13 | CAIRATENSPLHF
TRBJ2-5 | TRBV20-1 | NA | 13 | CSATFLNQETQYF
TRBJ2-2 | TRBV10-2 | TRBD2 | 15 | CASNLAGANTGELFF
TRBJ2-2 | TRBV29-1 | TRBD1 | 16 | CSVEDLRTGGTGELFF
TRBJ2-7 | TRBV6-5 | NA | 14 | CASRWVDGSYEQYF
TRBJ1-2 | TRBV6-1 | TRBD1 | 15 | CASKQGVGEVDGYTF
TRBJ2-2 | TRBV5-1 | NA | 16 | CASSLNGGGNTGELFF
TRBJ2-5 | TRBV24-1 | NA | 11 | CATKVGETQYF
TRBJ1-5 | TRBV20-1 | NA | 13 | CSAEGGFDQPQHF
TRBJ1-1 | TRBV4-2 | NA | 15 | CASSQEPRGPGEAFF
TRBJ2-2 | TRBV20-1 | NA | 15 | CSARDMSRNTGELFF
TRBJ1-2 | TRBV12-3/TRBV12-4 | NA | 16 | CASSLLRTDTNYGYTF
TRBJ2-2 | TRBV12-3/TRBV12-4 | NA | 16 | CASRGDGDRNTGELFF
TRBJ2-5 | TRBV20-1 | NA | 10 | CSASSETQYF
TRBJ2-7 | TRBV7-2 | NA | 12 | CASSLQIYEQYF
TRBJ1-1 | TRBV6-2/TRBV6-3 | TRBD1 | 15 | CASSSYDRGNTEAFF
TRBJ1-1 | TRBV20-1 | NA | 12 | CSAAGGNTEAFF
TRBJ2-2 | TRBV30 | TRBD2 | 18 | CAWSQFGVAGGPAGELFF
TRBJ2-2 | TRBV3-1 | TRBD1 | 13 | CASSPGQAGELFF
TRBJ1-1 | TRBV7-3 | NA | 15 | CASSPTPGLNTEAFF
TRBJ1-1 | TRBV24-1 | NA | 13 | CATSDRTTAEAFF
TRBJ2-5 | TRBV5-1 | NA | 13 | CASNPGGRETQYF
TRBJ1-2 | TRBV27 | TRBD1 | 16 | CASSFIYRGGLFGYTF
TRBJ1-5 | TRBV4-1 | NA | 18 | CASSQAPGTSGINQPQHF
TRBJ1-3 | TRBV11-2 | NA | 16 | CAIHNSPTYSGNTIYF
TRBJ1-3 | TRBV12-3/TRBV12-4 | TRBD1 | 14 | CASSETGAGNTTYF
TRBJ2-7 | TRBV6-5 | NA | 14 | CASSSGRNPYEQYF
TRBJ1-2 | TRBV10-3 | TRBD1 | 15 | CAISETQGDSYGYTF
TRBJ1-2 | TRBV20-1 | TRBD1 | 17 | CSAPPVPGQGQGYGYTF
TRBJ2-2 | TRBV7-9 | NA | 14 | CASSVQGPAGELFF
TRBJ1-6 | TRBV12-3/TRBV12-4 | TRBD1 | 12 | CASSFTGGPLHF
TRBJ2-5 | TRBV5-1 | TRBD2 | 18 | CASRLRSSERGYQETQYF
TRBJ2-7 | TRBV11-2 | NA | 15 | CASSLDYQGSYEQYF
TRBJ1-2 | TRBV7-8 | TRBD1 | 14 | CASSLSRDRDGYTF
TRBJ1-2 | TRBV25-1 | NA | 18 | CASSEYPGGEPNTYGYTF
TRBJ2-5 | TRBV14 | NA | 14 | CASFHDRNQETQYF
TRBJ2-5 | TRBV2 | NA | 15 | CASSEDRWERETQYF